The 12 T cell receptor beta chains presented below share a single source sample, sequenced in a study of control samples from healthy donors and cancer patients. Here immunoSEQ multiplex PCR was the method, and the copy in TCRdb shows in-frame clones only, minus some. This table has roughly 89,000 clones, roughly 91% appearing once. The specimen sequenced was blood. These receptors all stem from a man aged 45 to 65 in good health.

In this sample, this clone turned up once. The chain has TRBV6-5 and TRBJ2-5; D is perhaps TRBD1 (6 bases). The assigned J gene may be wrong: the sequence end matches TRBJ2-7 better. Per the germline V gene, CDR1 is MNHEY and CDR2 is SVGAGI. The CDR3 is 14 amino acids. CDR3 residues: CASSYSDRIYEQYF. CDR3 bases: TGTGCCAGCAGTTACTCGGACAGAATCTACGAGCAGTACTTC.

V gene TRBV2 combines with J gene TRBJ1-3, with unresolved D. Germline V lookup: CDR1 SNHLY, CDR2 FYNNEI. This CDR3 is 13 amino acids long. Trimming removed 2 bases at V and 1 base at J, with 3 bases between. The CDR3 here is CASSEHSGNTIYF. The CDR3 nucleotides read TGTGCCAGCAGTGAACATTCTGGAAACACCATATATTTT.

This chain links TRBV24-1 with TRBJ1-1; no reliable D call. V dropped 5 bases and J dropped 1 base, with 7 bases sitting between them. This CDR3 region has 13 residues. The V gene's germline CDR1 is KGHDR and CDR2 SFDVKD. The CDR3, as DNA: TGTGCCACCAGTGCAGATCCGAACACTGAAGCTTTCTTT. Its protein is CATSADPNTEAFF.

The chain combines TRBV19 with TRBJ1-4; a possible D gene is TRBD1 (5 bases). The ends were cut back, 4 bases at V and 7 bases at J, with 10 bases in the middle. This CDR3 has 13 amino acids. CDR1 is LNHDA and CDR2 is SQIVND in the germline V gene (reference sequence). The CDR3 DNA follows: TGTGCCAGTAGTACCGACAGTTTTGAAAAACTGTTTTTT. Protein sequence: CASSTDSFEKLFF. The full variable domain, in which reference TRBV19 and TRBJ1-4 provide the parts outside the CDR3, is DGGITQSPKYLFRKEGQNVTLSCEQNLNHDAMYWYRQDPGQGLRLIYYSQIVNDFQKGDIAEGYSVSREKKESFPLTVTSAQKNPTAFYLCASSTDSFEKLFFGSGTQLSVL.

The chain has TRBV5-1 and TRBJ1-1; tentatively, D is TRBD1 (6 bases). Germline V CDR1 and CDR2: SGHRS, YFSETQ. V lost 1 base and J 1 base, leaving 14 bases between the germline ends. The CDR3 runs to 16 residues. CDR3 sequence: CASSLWGGGRNTEAFF. In DNA form, the CDR3 reads TGCGCCAGCAGCTTGTGGGGTGGGGGCAGGAACACTGAAGCTTTCTTT.

This chain uses TRBV6-5 with TRBJ1-1, with D possibly matching TRBD1 (5 bases). This CDR3 has 14 residues. CDR1 and CDR2 (germline): MNHEY, SVGAGI. The germline V and J ends were trimmed by 7 bases and 4 bases, with 16 bases remaining between them. The CDR3 is CASTPVWGGTEAFF. CDR3 in DNA: TGTGCCAGCACTCCGGTATGGGGGGGCACTGAAGCTTTCTTT.

The gene calls are TRBV3-1 (or the pseudogene TRBV3-2) and TRBJ1-2; no reliable D call. This CDR3 is 13 amino acids long. Trimming took off 5 bases at V and 6 bases at J, with 13 bases between the two ends. Germline V gene sequence: CDR1 LGHDT, CDR2 YNNKEL (reference sequence). The CDR3 reads CASSATRRDGYTF. The CDR3 nucleotides read TGTGCCAGCAGCGCTACCCGACGAGATGGCTACACCTTC.

This chain connects TRBV29-1 to TRBJ1-2; TRBD1 aligns across 7 bases. The CDR3 extends over 13 amino acids. The V segment lost 3 bases and the J segment 3 bases; nucleotides outside the gene matches: 4. The germline gives CDR1 SQVTM, CDR2 ANQGSEA. DNA for the CDR3: TGCAGCGTTGAGTTCCAGGGGGACTATGGCTACACCTTC. This sequence encodes CSVEFQGDYGYTF.

The chain employs TRBV5-8 and TRBJ2-1, with 10 bases identical to TRBD2. Per the germline V gene, CDR1 is SGHTS and CDR2 is YDEGEE. V trimming: 2 bases; J trimming: 10 bases; junction bases outside the gene matches: 9. This CDR3 region has 15 residues. The CDR3 DNA is TGTGCCAGCAGCTTTGCCCCTAGCGGGGGACTGGAGCAGTTCTTC. Its translation is CASSFAPSGGLEQFF.

J is TRBJ2-5 and V is TRBV2, with TRBD1 as a possible D gene (5 bases). There are 14 residues in the CDR3. The V end lost 4 bases, the J end lost 5 bases, and 14 bases lay between the germline ends. In germline, CDR1 is SNHLY, CDR2 FYNNEI. The CDR3, as DNA: TGTGCCAGCAGTGCCCTTGGCAGGGTTGAGACCCAGTACTTC. This gives the protein CASSALGRVETQYF.

The V gene is TRBV27, the J gene TRBJ1-6, with unresolved D. Germline V CDR1 and CDR2: MNHEY, SMNVEV (reference sequence). Trimming cost V 2 bases and J 0 bases, with 11 bases left between them. The CDR3 runs to 17 residues. DNA for the CDR3: TGTGCCAGCAGTTTAAACCCGCCCAGCTCCTATAATTCACCCCTCCACTTT. It specifies CASSLNPPSSYNSPLHF.

The chain uses TRBV5-1 and TRBJ1-3; D is unresolved. Per germline, CDR1 SGHRS and CDR2 YFSETQ. The V gene lost 2 bases and the J gene lost 4 bases, with 13 bases spanning the gap. The CDR3 sequence is 15 residues long. CDR3 sequence (DNA): TGCGCCAGCAGCTTAGACGCAGGTTCGGGAAACACCATATATTTT. This encodes CASSLDAGSGNTIYF.